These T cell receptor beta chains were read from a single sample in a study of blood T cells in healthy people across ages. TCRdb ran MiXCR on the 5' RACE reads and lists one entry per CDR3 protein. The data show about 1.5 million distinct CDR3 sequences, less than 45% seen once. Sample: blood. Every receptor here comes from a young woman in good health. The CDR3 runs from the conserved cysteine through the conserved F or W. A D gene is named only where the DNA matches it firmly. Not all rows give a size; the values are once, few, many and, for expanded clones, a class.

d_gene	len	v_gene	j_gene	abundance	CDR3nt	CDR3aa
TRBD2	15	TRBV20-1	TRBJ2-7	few	TGCAGTGCGTGGACGGGGGGTCCGAATCCCTACGAGCAGTACTTC	CSAWTGGPNPYEQYF
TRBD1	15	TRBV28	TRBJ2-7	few	TGTGCCAGCACTTCGGCGGGACAGGGATACTACGAGCAGTACTTC	CASTSAGQGYYEQYF
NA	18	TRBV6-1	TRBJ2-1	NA	TGTGCCAGCGCTGAGACAGGGCGTGGGCGGGGGGCTTGGAATGAGCAGTTCTTC	CASAETGRGRGAWNEQFF
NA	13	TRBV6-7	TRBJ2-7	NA	TGTGCCAGGAGGGGACTGGGTTTCTACGAGCAGTACTTC	CARRGLGFYEQYF
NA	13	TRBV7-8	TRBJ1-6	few	TGTGCCAGCAGCTTACGTATTGGTTCACCCCTCCACTTT	CASSLRIGSPLHF
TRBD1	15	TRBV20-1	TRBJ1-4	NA	TGCAGTGCTAGACCCACGGGACAGGGTTTTGAAAAACTGTTTTTT	CSARPTGQGFEKLFF
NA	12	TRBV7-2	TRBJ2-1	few	TGTGCCAGCAGCTTAGGGGGGGGGCAGCAGTTCTTC	CASSLGGGQQFF
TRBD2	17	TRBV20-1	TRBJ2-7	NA	TGCAGTGCTCCGCACGGGACTAGCGGGATTATATGGCACGAGCAGTACTTC	CSAPHGTSGIIWHEQYF
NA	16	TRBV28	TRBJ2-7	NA	TGTGCCAGCAGAACCCCAGTCCCTAGCGCCTACAATGAGCAGTACTTC	CASRTPVPSAYNEQYF
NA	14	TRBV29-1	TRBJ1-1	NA	TGCAGCGTTTCTAACCTCGACGGGAACACTGAAGCTTTCTTT	CSVSNLDGNTEAFF
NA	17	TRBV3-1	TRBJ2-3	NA	TGTGCCAGCAGCCAAGAAGACTACCCTTCTACCACAGATACGCAGTATTTT	CASSQEDYPSTTDTQYF
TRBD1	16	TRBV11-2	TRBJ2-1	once	TGTGCCAGCAGCAAGGACAGGGGAAGAAGTTTCTACGAGCAGTTCTTC	CASSKDRGRSFYEQFF
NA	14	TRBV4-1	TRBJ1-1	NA	TGCGCCAGCAGCCAAGATATCGGGAATCCTGAAGCTTTCTTT	CASSQDIGNPEAFF
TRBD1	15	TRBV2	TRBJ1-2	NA	TGTGCCAGCAGTGAAGCGGGGGGACAGGGCTCTGGCTACACCTTC	CASSEAGGQGSGYTF
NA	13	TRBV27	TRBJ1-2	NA	TGTGCCAGCAGTCTTGCCGACGGGTATGGCTACACCTTC	CASSLADGYGYTF
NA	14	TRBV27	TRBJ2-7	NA	TGTGCCAGCAGTAGTCAGACTACCTTATACGAGCAGTACTTC	CASSSQTTLYEQYF
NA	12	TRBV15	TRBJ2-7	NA	TGTGCCACCAGCACCGAACCCTACGAGCAGTACTTC	CATSTEPYEQYF
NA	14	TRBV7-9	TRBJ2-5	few	TGTGCCAGCAACCCCCGGAACGGGGAAGAGACCCAGTACTTC	CASNPRNGEETQYF
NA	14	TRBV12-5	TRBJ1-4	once	TGTGCTAGTGGTAAGGGGGACAATAATGAAAAACTGTTTTTT	CASGKGDNNEKLFF
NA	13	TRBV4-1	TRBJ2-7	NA	TGCGCCAGCAGCCAAGAGGTTGGGGGGGAGCAGTACTTC	CASSQEVGGEQYF
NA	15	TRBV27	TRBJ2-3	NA	TGTGCCAGCAGCGTATCCTCCCTAGCCACAGATACGCAGTATTTT	CASSVSSLATDTQYF
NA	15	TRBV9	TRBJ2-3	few	TGTGCCAGCAGCGCCCTTGAGGGGGGGACAGATACGCAGTATTTT	CASSALEGGTDTQYF
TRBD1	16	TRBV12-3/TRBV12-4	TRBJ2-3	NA	TGTGCCAGCAGTAACCGACAGGGGTCGAGCACAGATATGCAGTATTTT	CASSNRQGSSTDMQYF
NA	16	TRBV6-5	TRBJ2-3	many	TGTGCCAGCAGTTACTCGACAACGACGAGCACAGATACGCAGTATTTT	CASSYSTTTSTDTQYF
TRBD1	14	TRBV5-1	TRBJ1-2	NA	TGCGCCAGCAGCTACCAGGGGGCTATCGATGGCTACACCTTC	CASSYQGAIDGYTF
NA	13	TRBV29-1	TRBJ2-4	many	TGCAGCGTTGATACCCTAGCCAAAAACATTCAGTACTTC	CSVDTLAKNIQYF
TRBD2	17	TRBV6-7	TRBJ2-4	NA	TGTGCCAGCAGTCTCCTGGGCGGGGGGGGAGCCAAAAACATTCAGTACTTC	CASSLLGGGGAKNIQYF
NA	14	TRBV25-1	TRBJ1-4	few	TGTGCCAGCAGTGATCTCCGGGACACTGAAAAACTGTTTTTT	CASSDLRDTEKLFF
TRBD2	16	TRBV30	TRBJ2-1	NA	TGTGCCTGGAATAGCGGGGGGGCTCCGAGGGAAAAGGAGCAGTTCTTC	CAWNSGGAPREKEQFF
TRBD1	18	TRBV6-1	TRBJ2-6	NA	TGTGCCAGCAGCCGCGTAGACAGGGGATACTCTGGGGCCAACGTCCTGACTTTC	CASSRVDRGYSGANVLTF
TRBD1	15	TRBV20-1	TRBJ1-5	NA	TGCAGTGCCAGGACAGGGGGTCTTCGCAATCAGCCCCAGCATTTT	CSARTGGLRNQPQHF
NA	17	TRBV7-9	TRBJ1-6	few	TGTGCCAGCAGCTCCCACGATGCGTCCGGTTCGAAATCACCCCTCCACTTT	CASSSHDASGSKSPLHF
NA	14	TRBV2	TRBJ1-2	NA	TGTGCCAGCAGTGAAGATCAGGATAACTATGGCTACACCTTC	CASSEDQDNYGYTF
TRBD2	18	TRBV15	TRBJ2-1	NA	TGTGCCACCAGCAGTAATCCCCGGACTAGCGGTTCCTACAATGAGCAGTTCTTC	CATSSNPRTSGSYNEQFF
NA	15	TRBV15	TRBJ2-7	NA	TGTGCCACCAAGGTACAGGCCACCCCTTACAATGAGCAGTACTTC	CATKVQATPYNEQYF
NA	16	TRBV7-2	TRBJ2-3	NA	TGTGCCAGCAGTTGGCAGTCTGGGGCCCAGGGAGATACGCAGTATTTT	CASSWQSGAQGDTQYF
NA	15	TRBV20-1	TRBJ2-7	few	TGCAGTGCACCGGCCGACCTTCTGAGCTCCTACGAGCAGTACTTC	CSAPADLLSSYEQYF
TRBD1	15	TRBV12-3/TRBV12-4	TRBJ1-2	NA	TGTGCCAGCAGTTTCCGTCCAGGGGGCGCGAATGGCTACACCTTC	CASSFRPGGANGYTF
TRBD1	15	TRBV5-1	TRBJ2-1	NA	TGCGCCAGCAGAACGGGACAGGGAACCTACAATGAGCAGTTCTTC	CASRTGQGTYNEQFF
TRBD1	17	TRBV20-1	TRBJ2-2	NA	TGCAGTGCTAGAGACGGGACAGTCACAACCCACATCGGGGAGCTGTTTTTT	CSARDGTVTTHIGELFF
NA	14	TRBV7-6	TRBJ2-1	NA	TGTGCCAGCAGCCTCTCCGGACTCTGCAATGAGCAGTTCTTC	CASSLSGLCNEQFF
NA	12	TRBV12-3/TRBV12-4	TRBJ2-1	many	TGTGCCAGCAGCCCCTTGGGCGGGGAGCAGTTCTTC	CASSPLGGEQFF
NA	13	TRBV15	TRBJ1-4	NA	TGTGCCACCAGCAGAGATAGGGGCGAAAAACTGTTTTTT	CATSRDRGEKLFF